This record covers a single T cell receptor (beta chain). This table comes from immunoSEQ multiplex PCR, and its TCRdb copy is limited to in-frame clones, with some not included. This sample yields roughly 170,000 clones, of which 88% are seen a single time; roughly 24% belongs to the top ten. The sample is drawn from a study of blood T cell repertoires in COVID-19. CDR3 length equals 14 residues. V was clipped by 7 bases and J by 8 bases, with 20 bases between them. CDR1 and CDR2 (germline): MNHEY, SVGAGI. V gene TRBV6-5 combines with J gene TRBJ1-2; D is perhaps TRBD1 (6 bases). The sequencing sample was made of peripheral blood. The receptor comes from a man aged 55-75 years with acute or convalescent COVID-19. As DNA, the CDR3 is TGTGCCAGCACCCCGGACAGCTCACTTAGAGGCTACACCTTC. This gives the protein CASTPDSSLRGYTF.